This T cell receptor beta chain was recovered during a study of vaccination and CD4 T cells after COVID-19. Turning to this clonotype: Antigen: not known.

Stated treatment: roughly 10-day PBMC culture with coronavirus spike peptide pools or control peptides (ViraFEST assay). CD4+ T lymphocytes from the unexposed donor were collected before the COVID-19 pandemic (2011-2018). CDR1 and CDR2 from the germline V gene are SGHRS and YFSETQ. V dropped 6 bases and J dropped 6 bases, with 13 bases sitting between them. The CDR3 is 13 amino acids. The Oncomine TCR Beta short-read assay sequenced DNA from cultured CD4+ T cells. Each CDR3 protein is one row after TCRdb ran MiXCR on the PCR reads. The sample includes 7,000 to 8,000 distinct CDR3 sequences, about 41% of them seen just once.

The chain recombines TRBV5-1 with TRBJ2-4; D may match TRBD1 or TRBD2 (5 bases each). This clonotype originated in a human donor in good health. The sequencing sample was made of CD4+ T cells from blood, cultured in vitro. The CDR3 spells CASTGTGLNIQYF. The CDR3 region has the DNA TGCGCCAGCACCGGGACGGGATTAAACATTCAGTACTTC.